The 17 T cell receptor beta chains in this list originate from one sample, sequenced in a study of blood T cell repertoires in COVID-19. Sequencing was performed with immunoSEQ multiplex PCR; in TCRdb, only in-frame clones are kept and a portion is missing. The table shows fewer than 40,000 clones, with roughly 84% occurring only once. What was sequenced was peripheral blood. The receptor source for this set is a man aged 70 or older with active COVID-19.

This clone was picked up a small number of times. V is TRBV6-2 or TRBV6-3 and J is TRBJ2-2; 10 nucleotides align to TRBD2. CDR1 and CDR2 from the germline V gene are MNHEY and SVGEGT. The CDR3 is made up of 16 amino acids. With 5 bases clipped from V and 4 bases from J, the junction kept 7 bases outside the gene matches. CDR3 sequence (DNA): TGTGCCAGCAGTACCCGACTAGCGGGCCCCACCGGGGAGCTGTTTTTT. It specifies CASSTRLAGPTGELFF.

The chain has TRBV7-2 and TRBJ2-1; D unresolved. The V and J ends lost 2 bases and 4 bases respectively, with 3 bases between them. The CDR3 has 12 amino acids. Germline loops: CDR1 SGHTA, CDR2 FQGNSA. CDR3 region: CASSLQYNEQFF. The CDR3 bases are TGTGCCAGCAGCTTACAGTACAATGAGCAGTTCTTC.

J is TRBJ2-7 and V is TRBV28; the match to TRBD1 covers 9 bases. The V and J ends lost 6 bases and 5 bases, in that order; junction bases with no gene match: 14. Germline V gene sequence: CDR1 MDHEN, CDR2 SYDVKM. CDR3 length: 16 amino acids. The CDR3 is CASSQPGTGISNEQYF. Written as DNA, the CDR3 is TGTGCCAGCAGCCAACCCGGGACAGGGATTAGTAACGAGCAGTACTTC.

The gene calls are TRBV28 and TRBJ2-3; TRBD2 agrees at 9 bases. Germline CDR1 and CDR2: MDHEN and SYDVKM. V gave up 1 base and J gave up 2 bases; unmatched junction bases: 13. The CDR3 is 19 amino acids. The DNA of the CDR3 is TGTGCCAGCAGTTTATCGACGACTAGCGGATCTCCCTACACAGATACGCAGTATTTT. This codes for CASSLSTTSGSPYTDTQYF.

This rearrangement joins TRBV6-2 or TRBV6-3 to TRBJ2-5; no clear D gene. This CDR3 comprises 14 residues. Trimming took off 0 bases at V and 4 bases at J, with 9 bases between the two ends. The V gene's germline CDR1 is MNHEY and CDR2 SVGEGT. The CDR3 coding sequence is TGTGCCAGCAGTTACTCGTCTAGAGCAGAGACCCAGTACTTC. The encoded protein is CASSYSSRAETQYF.

This clone came up once. V usage is TRBV28 and J usage is TRBJ2-2, with TRBD2 matching 11 bases. The CDR3 has 16 amino acids. CDR1 and CDR2 (germline): MDHEN, SYDVKM. V gave up 4 bases and J gave up 5 bases; unmatched junction bases: 6. The CDR3 DNA reads as TGTGCCAGCAGTTCCGCCGGGACTAGCGGTACCGGGGAGCTGTTTTTT. It yields the protein CASSSAGTSGTGELFF.

This sequence joins TRBV6-6 and TRBJ2-3; 8 bases are shared with TRBD2. The CDR3 runs to 15 residues. Trimming cost V 6 bases and J 4 bases; bases outside gene matches: 9. Germline CDR1 and CDR2: MNHNY and SVGAGI (reference sequence). The CDR3 is CASSREVGRADTQYF. In DNA, the CDR3 is TGTGCCAGCAGCCGTGAGGTCGGGAGGGCAGATACGCAGTATTTT.

This clone was seen once. V is TRBV10-3 and J is TRBJ2-2; the match to TRBD2 covers 7 bases. CDR3 length: 17 residues. Germline CDR1 is ENHRY and CDR2 is SYGVKD. Trimming removed 0 bases from V and 1 base from J; junction bases left unmatched: 5. CDR3 sequence reads: CAISESLAERNTGELFF. The DNA of the CDR3 is TGTGCCATCAGTGAGTCCCTAGCGGAGAGGAACACCGGGGAGCTGTTTTTT.

CDR3 nucleotides: TGTGCCAGCGGGGACAGGGGTTACGAGCAGTACTTC. Translation: CASGDRGYEQYF. The V call is TRBV12-3 or TRBV12-4, the J call TRBJ2-7; TRBD1 matches at 10 bases. The CDR3 runs to 12 residues. Trimming removed 8 bases from V and 4 bases from J; junction bases left unmatched: 2.

V gene TRBV7-9 combines with J gene TRBJ1-1, with D possibly matching TRBD1 (6 bases). There are 11 residues in the CDR3. Germline loops: CDR1 SEHNR, CDR2 FQNEAQ (reference sequence). Trimming cost V 4 bases and J 8 bases, with 8 bases left between them. The CDR3 spells CASSSGAEAFF. CDR3 bases: TGTGCCAGCAGCTCAGGGGCAGAAGCTTTCTTT.

This chain connects TRBV10-3 to TRBJ2-7; 9 bases align to TRBD1. Germline CDR1 and CDR2: ENHRY and SYGVKD. The junction had 1 base not matched to a gene; V was cut back by 6 bases and J by 1 base. The CDR3 covers 13 residues. CDR3 protein: CAIRTGGSYEQYF. The CDR3 coding sequence is TGTGCCATCAGGACAGGGGGATCCTACGAGCAGTACTTC.

With regard to this clone: The junction departs from the called germline gene at one end, perhaps through a read error. This chain links TRBV28 with TRBJ1-2; D is unresolved. CDR3 size: 13 residues. Germline-derived CDR1 and CDR2 are MDHEN and SYDVKM. CDR3 sequence: CASRSNPNSGYTF. The CDR3 DNA sequence: TGTGCCAGCAGGTCAAACCCCAACTCTGGCTACACCTTC.

This chain connects TRBV3-1 (or the pseudogene TRBV3-2) to TRBJ2-5, with 8 bases lining up with TRBD1. The CDR3 covers 18 residues. The germline gives CDR1 LGHDT, CDR2 YNNKEL (reference sequence). Trimming cost V 6 bases and J 9 bases; bases outside gene matches: 24. The CDR3 loop is CASRESYVPGTGRGPQYF. CDR3 nucleotides: TGTGCCAGCAGGGAAAGTTATGTTCCTGGGACAGGTCGTGGCCCCCAGTACTTC.

The chain has TRBV28 and TRBJ1-1; D gene ambiguous. V was clipped by 6 bases and J by 4 bases, with 15 bases between them. This CDR3 has 14 amino acids. Germline CDR1 and CDR2: MDHEN and SYDVKM. CDR3: CASSLISEGTEAFF. DNA of the CDR3: TGTGCCAGCAGCCTGATAAGCGAGGGCACTGAAGCTTTCTTT.

The rearrangement joins TRBV6-6 to TRBJ2-3, with D perhaps matching TRBD2 (7 bases). This CDR3 region has 16 residues. The V end lost 2 bases, the J end lost 4 bases, and 16 bases lay between the germline ends. CDR1 is MNHNY and CDR2 is SVGAGI in the germline V gene (reference sequence). As DNA, the CDR3 is TGTGCCAGCAGTTACCCGAAGGGGGGAGGGCCAGATACGCAGTATTTT. Protein sequence: CASSYPKGGGPDTQYF.

This clone came up once. The genes are TRBV7-3 and TRBJ2-3, with TRBD2 matching 8 bases. J gave up 4 bases and V 1 base, and 4 bases lay outside the gene matches. Germline loops: CDR1 SGHTA, CDR2 FQGTGA. The CDR3 consists of 15 residues. DNA of the CDR3: TGTGCCAGCAGCTTAATGAGCGGGAGCGCAGATACGCAGTATTTT. This encodes CASSLMSGSADTQYF.

The chain joins TRBV7-2 to TRBJ1-2, with D tentatively TRBD1 (5 bases). V lost 1 base and J 8 bases, leaving 14 bases between the germline ends. The CDR3 is made up of 14 amino acids. Germline CDR1 is SGHTA and CDR2 is FQGNSA. CDR3 DNA: TGTGCCAGCAGCTTAGGTGTGGGGCTGGGCGGCTACACCTTC. As protein: CASSLGVGLGGYTF.